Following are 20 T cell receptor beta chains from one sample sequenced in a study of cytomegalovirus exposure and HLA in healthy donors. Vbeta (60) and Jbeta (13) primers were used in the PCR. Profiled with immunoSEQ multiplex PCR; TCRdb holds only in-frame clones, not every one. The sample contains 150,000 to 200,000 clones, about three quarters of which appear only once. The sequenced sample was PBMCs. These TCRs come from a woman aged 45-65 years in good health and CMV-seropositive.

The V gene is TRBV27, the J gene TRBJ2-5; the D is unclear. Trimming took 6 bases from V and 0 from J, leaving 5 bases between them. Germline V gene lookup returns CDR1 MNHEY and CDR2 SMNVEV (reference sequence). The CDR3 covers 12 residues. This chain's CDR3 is CASRAHQETQYF. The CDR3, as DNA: TGTGCCAGCAGGGCCCACCAAGAGACCCAGTACTTC.

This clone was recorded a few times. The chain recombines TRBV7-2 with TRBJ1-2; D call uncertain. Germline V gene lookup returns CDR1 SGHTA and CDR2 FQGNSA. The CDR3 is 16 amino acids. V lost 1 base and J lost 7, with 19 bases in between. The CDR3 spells CASSLVPRVGRAGYTF. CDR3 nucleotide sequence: TGTGCCAGCAGCTTAGTCCCGAGGGTGGGAAGGGCTGGCTACACCTTC.

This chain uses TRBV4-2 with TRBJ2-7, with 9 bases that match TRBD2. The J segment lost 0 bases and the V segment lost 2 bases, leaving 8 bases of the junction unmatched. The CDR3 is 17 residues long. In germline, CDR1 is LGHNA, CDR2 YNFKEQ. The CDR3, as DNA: TGTGCCAGCAGCCAAAGTGGTGTAGCGGGAGACTCCTACGAGCAGTACTTC. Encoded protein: CASSQSGVAGDSYEQYF.

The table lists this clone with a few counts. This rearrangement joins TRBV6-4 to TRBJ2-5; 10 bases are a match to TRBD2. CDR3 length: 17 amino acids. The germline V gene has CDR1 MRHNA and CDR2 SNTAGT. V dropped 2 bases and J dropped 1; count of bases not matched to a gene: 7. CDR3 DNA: TGTGCCAGCAGTGACAGCTATAGCGGGGGGCCCCAAGAGACCCAGTACTTC. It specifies CASSDSYSGGPQETQYF.

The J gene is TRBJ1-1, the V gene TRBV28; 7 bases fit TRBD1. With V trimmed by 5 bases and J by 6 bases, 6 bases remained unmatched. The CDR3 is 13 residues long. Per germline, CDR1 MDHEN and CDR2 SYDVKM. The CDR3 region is CASSRDRSAEAFF. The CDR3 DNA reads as TGTGCCAGCAGTCGGGACAGAAGTGCTGAAGCTTTCTTT.

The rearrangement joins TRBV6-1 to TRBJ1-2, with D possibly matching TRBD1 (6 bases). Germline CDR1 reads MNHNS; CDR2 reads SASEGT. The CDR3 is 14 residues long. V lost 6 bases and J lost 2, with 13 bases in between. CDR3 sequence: CASSKGGSNYGYTF. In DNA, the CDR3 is TGTGCCAGCAGCAAGGGGGGGTCGAACTATGGCTACACCTTC.

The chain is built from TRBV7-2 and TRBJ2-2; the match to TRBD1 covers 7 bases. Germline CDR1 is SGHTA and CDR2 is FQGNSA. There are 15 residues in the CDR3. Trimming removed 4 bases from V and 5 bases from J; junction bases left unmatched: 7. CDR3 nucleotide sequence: TGTGCCAGCAGCTGGGGACAGCTAAGGACCGGGGAGCTGTTTTTT. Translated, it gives CASSWGQLRTGELFF.

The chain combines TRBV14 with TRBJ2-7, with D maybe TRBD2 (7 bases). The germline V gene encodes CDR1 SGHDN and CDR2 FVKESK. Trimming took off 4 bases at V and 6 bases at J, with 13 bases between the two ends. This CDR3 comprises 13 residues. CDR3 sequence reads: CASSRGGAGEQYF. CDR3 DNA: TGTGCCAGCAGCCGGGGGGGGGCGGGCGAGCAGTACTTC.

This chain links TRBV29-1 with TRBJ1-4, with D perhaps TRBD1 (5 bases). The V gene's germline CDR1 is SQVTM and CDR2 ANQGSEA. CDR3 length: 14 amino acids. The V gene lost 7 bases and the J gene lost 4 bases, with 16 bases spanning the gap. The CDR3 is CSAALTVNNEKLFF. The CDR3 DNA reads TGCAGCGCTGCCCTGACAGTTAATAATGAAAAACTGTTTTTT. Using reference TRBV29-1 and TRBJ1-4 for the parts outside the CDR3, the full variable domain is SAVISQKPSRDICQRGTSLTIQCQVDSQVTMMFWYRQQPGQSLTLIATANQGSEATYESGFVIDKFPISRPNLTFSTLTVSNMSPEDSSIYLCSAALTVNNEKLFFGSGTQLSVL.

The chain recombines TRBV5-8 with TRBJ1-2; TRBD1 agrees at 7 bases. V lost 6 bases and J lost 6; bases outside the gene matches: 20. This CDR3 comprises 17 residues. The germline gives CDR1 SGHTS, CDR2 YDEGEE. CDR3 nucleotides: TGTGCCAGCACCCCCTCTCCGGGACAGAATCCCCGAGATGGCTACACCTTC. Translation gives CASTPSPGQNPRDGYTF.

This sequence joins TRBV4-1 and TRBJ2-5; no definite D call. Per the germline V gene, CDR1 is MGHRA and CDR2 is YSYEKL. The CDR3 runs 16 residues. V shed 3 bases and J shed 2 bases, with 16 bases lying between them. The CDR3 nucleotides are TGCGCCAGCAGCCAGTTGGTATATGCAGGTCAAGAGACCCAGTACTTC. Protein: CASSQLVYAGQETQYF.

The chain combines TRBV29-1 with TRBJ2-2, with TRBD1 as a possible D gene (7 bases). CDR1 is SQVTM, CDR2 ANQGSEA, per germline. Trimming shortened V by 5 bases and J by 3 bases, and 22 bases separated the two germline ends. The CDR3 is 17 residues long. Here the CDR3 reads CSVLGLKQGTDTGELFF. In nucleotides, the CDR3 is TGCAGCGTTCTGGGACTTAAACAGGGGACCGACACCGGGGAGCTGTTTTTT.

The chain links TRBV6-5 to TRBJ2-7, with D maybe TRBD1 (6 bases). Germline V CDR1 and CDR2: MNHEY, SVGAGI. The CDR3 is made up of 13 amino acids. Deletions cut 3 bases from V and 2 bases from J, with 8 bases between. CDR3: CASSYRQAYEQYF. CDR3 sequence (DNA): TGTGCCAGCAGTTATAGACAGGCCTACGAGCAGTACTTC.

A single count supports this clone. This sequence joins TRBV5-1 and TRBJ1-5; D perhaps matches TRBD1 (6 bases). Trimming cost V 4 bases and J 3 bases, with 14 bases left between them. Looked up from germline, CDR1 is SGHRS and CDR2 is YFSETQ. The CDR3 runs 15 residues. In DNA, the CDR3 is TGCGCCAGCAGCCCGGACCCAGGGGTCAATCAGCCCCAGCATTTT. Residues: CASSPDPGVNQPQHF.

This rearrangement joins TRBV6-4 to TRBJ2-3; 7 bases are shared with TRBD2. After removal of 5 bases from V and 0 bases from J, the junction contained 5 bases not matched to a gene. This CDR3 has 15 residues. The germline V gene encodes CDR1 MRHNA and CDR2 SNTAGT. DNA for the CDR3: TGTGCCAGCAGTCAGACTAGCTCTAGCACAGATACGCAGTATTTT. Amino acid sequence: CASSQTSSSTDTQYF.

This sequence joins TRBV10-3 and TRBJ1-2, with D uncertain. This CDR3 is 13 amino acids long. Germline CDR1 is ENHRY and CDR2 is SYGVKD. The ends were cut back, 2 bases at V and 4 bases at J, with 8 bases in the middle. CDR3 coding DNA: TGTGCCATCAGTGAGGGTACAGTCTATGGCTACACCTTC. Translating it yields CAISEGTVYGYTF.

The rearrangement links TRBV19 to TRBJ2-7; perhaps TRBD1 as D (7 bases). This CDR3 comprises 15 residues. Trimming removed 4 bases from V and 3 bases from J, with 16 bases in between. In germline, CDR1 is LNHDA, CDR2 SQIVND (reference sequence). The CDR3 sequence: CASSKSAGQFYEQYF. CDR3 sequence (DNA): TGTGCCAGTAGTAAATCGGCGGGACAGTTCTACGAGCAGTACTTC.

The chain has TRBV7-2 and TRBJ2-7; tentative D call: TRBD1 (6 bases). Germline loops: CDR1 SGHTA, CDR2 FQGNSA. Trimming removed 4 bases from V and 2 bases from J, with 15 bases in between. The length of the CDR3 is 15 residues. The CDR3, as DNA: TGTGCCAGCAGCTCTACCATGACAGGTACCTACGAGCAGTACTTC. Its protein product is CASSSTMTGTYEQYF.

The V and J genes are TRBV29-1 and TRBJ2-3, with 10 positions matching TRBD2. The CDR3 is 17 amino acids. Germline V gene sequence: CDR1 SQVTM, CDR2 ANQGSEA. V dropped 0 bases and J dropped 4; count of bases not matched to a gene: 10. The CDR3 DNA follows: TGCAGCGTTGAAGATCTTAGGCTAGCGGGAGTCGCAGATACGCAGTATTTT. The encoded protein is CSVEDLRLAGVADTQYF.

CDR3 nucleotide sequence: TGTGCCAGCAGTCAAGACTTAAAGGGGGATTCTAACTATGGCTACACCTTC. This translates into CASSQDLKGDSNYGYTF. The genes are TRBV28 and TRBJ1-2, with D perhaps TRBD1 (6 bases). Trimming removed 5 bases at V and 0 bases at J, with 19 bases between. The CDR3 sequence is 17 residues long. Germline-derived CDR1 and CDR2 are MDHEN and SYDVKM.